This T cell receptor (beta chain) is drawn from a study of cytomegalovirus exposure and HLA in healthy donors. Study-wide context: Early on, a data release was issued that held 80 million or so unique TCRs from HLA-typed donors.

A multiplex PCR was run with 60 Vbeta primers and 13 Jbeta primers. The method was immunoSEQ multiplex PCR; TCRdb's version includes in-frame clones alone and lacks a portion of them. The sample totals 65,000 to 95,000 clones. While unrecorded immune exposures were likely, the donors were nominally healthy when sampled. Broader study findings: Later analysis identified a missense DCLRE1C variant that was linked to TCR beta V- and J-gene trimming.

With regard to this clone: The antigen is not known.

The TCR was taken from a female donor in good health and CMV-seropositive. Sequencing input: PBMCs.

The CDR3 sequence is CASSIREQAFF. The CDR3 bases are TGTGCCAGCAGCATACGGGAACAGGCTTTCTTT. The chain uses TRBV7-8 and TRBJ1-1, with D unresolved. V was shortened by 5 bases and J by 11 bases, with 12 bases between the two germline ends. CDR3 length: 11 amino acids. Germline CDR1 SGHVS, CDR2 FQNEAQ. The entire variable domain, with the rest obtained from reference TRBV7-8 and TRBJ1-1, is as follows: GAGVSQSPRYKVAKRGQDVALRCDPISGHVSLFWYQQALGQGPEFLTYFQNEAQLDKSGLPSDRFFAERPEGSVSTLKIQRTQQEDSAVYLCASSIREQAFFGQGTRLTVV.